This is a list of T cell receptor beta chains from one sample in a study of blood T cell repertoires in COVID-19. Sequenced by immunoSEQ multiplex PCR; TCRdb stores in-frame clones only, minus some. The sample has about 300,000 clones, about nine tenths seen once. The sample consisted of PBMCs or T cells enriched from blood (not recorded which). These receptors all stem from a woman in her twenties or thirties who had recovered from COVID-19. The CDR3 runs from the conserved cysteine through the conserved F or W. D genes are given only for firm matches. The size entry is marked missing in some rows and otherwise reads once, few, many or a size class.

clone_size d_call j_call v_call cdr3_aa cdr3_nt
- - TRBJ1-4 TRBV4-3 CASSLSGGGQDEKLFF TGCGCCAGCAGCCTATCGGGCGGGGGGCAGGATGAAAAACTGTTTTTT
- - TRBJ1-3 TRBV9 CASSVIPGGDNSGNTIYF TGTGCCAGCAGCGTGATCCCCGGGGGGGATAACTCTGGAAACACCATATATTTT
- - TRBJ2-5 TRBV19 CASSPLIYGQETQYF TGTGCCAGTAGTCCACTGATCTACGGCCAAGAGACCCAGTACTTC
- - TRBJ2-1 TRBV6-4 CASRSDGAGNEQFF TGTGCCAGCAGAAGCGATGGAGCGGGCAATGAGCAGTTCTTC
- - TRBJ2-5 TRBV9 CASSVDPGAATQYF TGTGCCAGCAGCGTAGATCCAGGGGCGGCGACCCAGTACTTC
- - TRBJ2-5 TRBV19 CASSPQGWETQYF TGTGCCAGTAGTCCACAGGGATGGGAGACCCAGTACTTC
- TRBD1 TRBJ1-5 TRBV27 CASSLRQGENQPQHF TGTGCCAGCAGTTTACGACAGGGGGAGAATCAGCCCCAGCATTTT
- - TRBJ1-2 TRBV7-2 CASSLYPDRPAINYTF TGTGCCAGCAGCTTATATCCCGACAGGCCCGCTATCAACTACACCTTC
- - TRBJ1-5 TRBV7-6 CASSLTGGNQPQHF TGTGCCAGCAGCTTAACCGGGGGCAATCAGCCCCAGCATTTT
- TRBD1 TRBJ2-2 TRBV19 CASSPTGEIGELFF TGTGCCAGTAGTCCAACAGGGGAAATCGGGGAGCTGTTTTTT
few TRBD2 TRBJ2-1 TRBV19 CASSILAGAHNEQFF TGTGCCAGTAGTATCTTGGCGGGAGCACACAATGAGCAGTTCTTC
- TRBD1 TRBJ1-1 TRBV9 CASSGLGQGATEAFF TGTGCCAGCAGCGGCTTGGGACAGGGGGCGACTGAAGCTTTCTTT
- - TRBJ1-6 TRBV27 CASSSGTQNSPLHF TGTGCCAGCAGTTCCGGGACACAGAATTCACCCCTCCACTTT
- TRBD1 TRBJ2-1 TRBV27 CASSLWDRSYNEQFF TGTGCCAGCAGTTTATGGGACAGATCCTACAATGAGCAGTTCTTC
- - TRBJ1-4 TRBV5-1 CASSLGQGREKLFF TGCGCCAGCAGCTTGGGTCAGGGTCGGGAAAAACTGTTTTTT
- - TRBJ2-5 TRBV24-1 CATSDFFQDKETQYF TGTGCCACCAGTGATTTTTTTCAAGACAAGGAGACCCAGTACTTC
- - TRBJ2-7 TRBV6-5 CASSYGLADGYEQYF TGTGCCAGCAGTTACGGTTTAGCGGATGGGTACGAGCAGTACTTC
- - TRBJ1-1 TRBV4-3 CASSQEPLLNTEAFF TGCGCCAGCAGCCAAGAACCCCTATTGAACACTGAAGCTTTCTTT
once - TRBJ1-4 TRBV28 CASSFRTPSTNEKLFF TGTGCCAGCAGTTTCCGGACACCATCAACTAATGAAAAACTGTTTTTT
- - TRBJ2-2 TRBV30 CAWRGPGWELFF TGTGCCTGGAGAGGACCGGGATGGGAGCTGTTTTTT
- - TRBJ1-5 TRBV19 CASTQRDSNQPQHF TGTGCCAGTACCCAACGGGATAGCAATCAGCCCCAGCATTTT
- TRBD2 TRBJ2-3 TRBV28 CASSLQTSVTDTQYF TGTGCCAGCAGTCTCCAGACTAGCGTCACAGATACGCAGTATTTT
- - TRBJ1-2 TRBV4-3 CASSQDRQDYGYTF TGCGCCAGCAGCCAAGATAGGCAGGATTATGGCTACACCTTC
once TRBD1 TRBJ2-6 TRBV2 CASRPADRGSGANVLTF TGTGCCAGCAGGCCTGCGGACAGGGGCTCTGGGGCCAACGTCCTGACTTTC
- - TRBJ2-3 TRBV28 CASLLSGRSTDTQYF TGTGCCAGCCTTTTGAGCGGCAGAAGCACAGATACGCAGTATTTT
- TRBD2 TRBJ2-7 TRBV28 CASSQSSLAGAALEQYF TGTGCCAGCAGCCAAAGTTCACTAGCGGGAGCTGCGTTAGAGCAGTACTTC
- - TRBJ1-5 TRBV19 CASSRTESNQPQHF TGTGCCAGCTCTCGGACAGAAAGCAATCAGCCCCAGCATTTT
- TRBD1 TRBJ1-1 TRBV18 CASSSDRVTEAFF TGTGCCAGCTCATCGGACAGGGTGACTGAAGCTTTCTTT
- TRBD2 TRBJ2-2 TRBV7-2 CASSYPGLPNTGELFF TGTGCCAGCAGCTACCCGGGACTACCTAACACCGGGGAGCTGTTTTTT
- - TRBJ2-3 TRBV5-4 CASSMAGGTDTQYF TGTGCCAGCAGTATGGCAGGGGGCACAGATACGCAGTATTTT
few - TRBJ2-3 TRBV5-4 CASSLGIAGTDTQYF TGTGCCAGCAGCTTGGGTATAGCGGGCACAGATACGCAGTATTTT
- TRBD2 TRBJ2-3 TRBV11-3 CASSSVAGADTQYF TGTGCCAGCAGCTCAGTAGCGGGAGCAGATACGCAGTATTTT
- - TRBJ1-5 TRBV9 CAGHRHIGQPQHF TGTGCCGGCCACCGTCACATTGGTCAGCCCCAGCATTTT
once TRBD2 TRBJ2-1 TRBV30 CASDRARVAGGRYEQFF TGTGCCTCGGACAGGGCGAGGGTAGCGGGGGGCAGATATGAGCAGTTCTTC
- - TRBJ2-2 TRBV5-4 CASSRHGAGELFF TGTGCCAGCAGTCGGCACGGGGCCGGGGAGCTGTTTTTT
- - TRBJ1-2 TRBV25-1 CASSGPPGYTF TGTGCCAGCAGTGGGCCCCCGGGCTACACCTTC
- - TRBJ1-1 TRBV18 CASSPKRGTEAFF TGTGCCAGCTCACCTAAAAGGGGGACTGAAGCTTTCTTT
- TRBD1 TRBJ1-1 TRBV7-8 CASSLKRTGKGFEAFF TGTGCCAGCAGCCTAAAAAGGACAGGGAAAGGTTTTGAAGCTTTCTTT
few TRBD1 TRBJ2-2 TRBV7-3 CASSKTGTSNTGELFF TGTGCCAGCAGCAAGACAGGGACGTCAAACACCGGGGAGCTGTTTTTT
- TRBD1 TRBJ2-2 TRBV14 CASSQIQGAGTGELFF TGTGCCAGCAGCCAAATACAGGGGGCTGGGACCGGGGAGCTGTTTTTT